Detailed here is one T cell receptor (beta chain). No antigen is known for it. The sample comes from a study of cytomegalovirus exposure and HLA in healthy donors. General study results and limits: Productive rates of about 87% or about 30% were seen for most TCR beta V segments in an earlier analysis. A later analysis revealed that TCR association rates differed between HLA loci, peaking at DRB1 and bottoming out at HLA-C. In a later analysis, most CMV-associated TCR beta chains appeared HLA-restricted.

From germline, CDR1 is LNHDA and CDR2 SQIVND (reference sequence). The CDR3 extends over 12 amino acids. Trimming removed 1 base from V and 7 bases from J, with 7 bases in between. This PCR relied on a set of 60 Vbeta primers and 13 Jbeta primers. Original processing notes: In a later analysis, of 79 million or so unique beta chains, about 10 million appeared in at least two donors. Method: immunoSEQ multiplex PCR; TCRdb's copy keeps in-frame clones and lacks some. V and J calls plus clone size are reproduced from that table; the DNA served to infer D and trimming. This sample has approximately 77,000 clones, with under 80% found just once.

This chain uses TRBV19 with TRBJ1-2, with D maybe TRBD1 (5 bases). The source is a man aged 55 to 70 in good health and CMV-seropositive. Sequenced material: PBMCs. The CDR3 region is CASSIGQLGYTF. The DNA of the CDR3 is TGTGCCAGTAGTATAGGACAGCTTGGCTACACCTTC.